This T cell receptor beta chain was recorded in a study of blood T cells in healthy people across ages. Study-wide results and caveats: Without sorted subsets, naive and antigen-experienced compartments could not be conclusively compared. Donor CMV status, an unknown factor, possibly confounded changes in expanded clonotypes.

Combining a sample-barcoded 5' primer with a J-beta primer mix, a second PCR ran for 7 to 11 cycles. One entry per CDR3 protein, called by TCRdb with MiXCR from the 5' RACE reads. The profile covers about 680,000 distinct CDR3 sequences, with roughly 49% appearing a single time and roughly 30% taken by the ten largest. Healthy Caucasians from Russia aged about 6 to 90 served as donors. Every sample had a minimum of 6 million PBMCs isolated. Germline CDR1 and CDR2: SGHTA and FQGNSA. This CDR3 has 16 amino acids. Trimming took 5 bases from V and 2 from J; bases not matched to a gene: 9. In its sample, this clonotype was seen a few times. No antigen is known for it.

The sequenced material came from blood. The genes are TRBV7-2 and TRBJ2-7; the match to TRBD1 covers 10 bases. The clonotype was recovered from a woman in her sixties or seventies in good health. The CDR3 region is CASSPAGTGVPYEQYF. The CDR3 nucleotides read TGTGCCAGCAGCCCCGCCGGGACAGGGGTCCCCTACGAGCAGTACTTC. Full variable domain (outside the CDR3, taken from reference TRBV7-2 and TRBJ2-7): GAGVSQSPSNKVTEKGKDVELRCDPISGHTALYWYRQSLGQGLEFLIYFQGNSAPDKSGLPSDRFSAERTGGSVSTLTIQRTQQEDSAVYLCASSPAGTGVPYEQYFGPGTRLTVT.